The present T cell receptor beta chain was sequenced within a study of T-cell reconstitution after alpha-beta-depleted transplantation in children. Germline CDR1 SGHRS, CDR2 YFSETQ. Trimming took 4 bases from V and 3 from J; bases not matched to a gene: 6. CDR3 length: 15 residues. TCRbeta library preparation incorporated unique molecular identifiers. TCRdb redid the calling of the PCR reads with MiXCR, one entry per CDR3 protein. The table lists over 150,000 distinct CDR3 sequences, roughly 15% of them singletons. Ten or more counts support this clonotype. V is TRBV5-1 and J is TRBJ2-2; 7 bases align to TRBD1. The receptor was derived from a human donor who donated a stem cell graft to a child with acute lymphoblastic leukemia. The specimen comprised PBMCs from the stem cell graft donor, sampled from the stem cell graft. CDR3 amino acids: CASSPTGPYTGELFF. The CDR3, as DNA: TGCGCCAGCAGCCCGACAGGGCCCTACACCGGGGAGCTGTTTTTT.